This entry is about one T cell receptor (beta chain). Its specificity is unknown. V dropped 0 bases and J dropped 6; count of bases not matched to a gene: 7. Germline V lookup: CDR1 ENHRY, CDR2 SYGVKD. The CDR3 extends over 16 amino acids. Use of 60 Vbeta and 13 Jbeta primers characterized the PCR. Data came from immunoSEQ multiplex PCR; TCRdb stores just in-frame clones and leaves some out. The data show some 57,000 clones, 70% to 90% seen once. This sample was included in a study of cytomegalovirus exposure and HLA in healthy donors. As for the study in general: Earlier work reported 117 million unique TCR beta sequences from about 180 million T cells.

Whole-study results and caveats: In vitro work confirmed that three CMV-associated chains recognize CMV antigens. According to a later analysis, donors in an Asian-associated ancestry cluster reportedly had fewer N-insertions than the approximately 620-donor mean. High sensitivity and specificity were reportedly achieved when the classifier diagnosed cytomegalovirus status.

The specimen was PBMCs. The V call is TRBV10-3, the J call TRBJ2-1; TRBD2 matches at 8 bases. The source of this sequence is a man under 40 in good health and CMV-seropositive. The CDR3 sequence is CAISESTGGPGNEQFF. CDR3 in DNA: TGTGCCATCAGTGAGTCGACGGGAGGGCCGGGCAATGAGCAGTTCTTC.